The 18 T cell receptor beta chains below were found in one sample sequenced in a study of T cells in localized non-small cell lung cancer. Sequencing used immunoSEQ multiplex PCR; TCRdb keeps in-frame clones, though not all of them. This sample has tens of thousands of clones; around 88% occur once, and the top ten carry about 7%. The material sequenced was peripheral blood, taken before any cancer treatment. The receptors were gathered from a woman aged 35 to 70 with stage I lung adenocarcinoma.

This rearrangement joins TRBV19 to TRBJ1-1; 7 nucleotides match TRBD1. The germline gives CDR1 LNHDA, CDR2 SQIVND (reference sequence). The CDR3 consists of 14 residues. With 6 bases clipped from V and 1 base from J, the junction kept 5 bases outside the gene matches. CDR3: CASRNRGGNTEAFF. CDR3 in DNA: TGTGCCAGTAGAAACAGGGGCGGGAACACTGAAGCTTTCTTT.

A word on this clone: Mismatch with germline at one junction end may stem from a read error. The CDR3 DNA follows: TGTGCCAGCAGTAACTCCGGGACTAGCGGGGGGGGTCGGTTCTTC. It translates to CASSNSGTSGGGRFF. The chain links TRBV6-5 to TRBJ2-1, with TRBD2 matching over 16 bases. The length of the CDR3 is 15 residues. Germline CDR1 reads MNHEY; CDR2 reads SVGAGI.

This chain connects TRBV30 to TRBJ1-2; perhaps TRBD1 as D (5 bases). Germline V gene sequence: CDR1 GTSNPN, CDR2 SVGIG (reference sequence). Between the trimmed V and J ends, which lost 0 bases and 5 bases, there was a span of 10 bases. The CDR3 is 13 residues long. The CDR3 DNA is TGTGCCTGGAGTGTAAGGCAGGGATATGGCTACACCTTC. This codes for CAWSVRQGYGYTF.

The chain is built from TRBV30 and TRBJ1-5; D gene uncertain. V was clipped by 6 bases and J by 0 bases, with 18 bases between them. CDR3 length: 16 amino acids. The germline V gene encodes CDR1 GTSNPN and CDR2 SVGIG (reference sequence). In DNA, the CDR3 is TGTGCCTGCGATAGCCCGGGAGGTTATAGCAATCAGCCCCAGCATTTT. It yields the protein CACDSPGGYSNQPQHF.

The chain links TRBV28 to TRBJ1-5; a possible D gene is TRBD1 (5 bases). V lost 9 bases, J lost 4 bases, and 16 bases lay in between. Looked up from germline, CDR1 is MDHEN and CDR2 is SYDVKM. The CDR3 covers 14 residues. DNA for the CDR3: TGTGCCAGTTCACCGGGACCCAGAAATCAGCCCCAGCATTTT. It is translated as CASSPGPRNQPQHF. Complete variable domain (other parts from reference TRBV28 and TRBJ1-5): DVKVTQSSRYLVKRTGEKVFLECVQDMDHENMFWYRQDPGLGLRLIYFSYDVKMKEKGDIPEGYSVSREKKERFSLILESASTNQTSMYLCASSPGPRNQPQHFGDGTRLSIL.

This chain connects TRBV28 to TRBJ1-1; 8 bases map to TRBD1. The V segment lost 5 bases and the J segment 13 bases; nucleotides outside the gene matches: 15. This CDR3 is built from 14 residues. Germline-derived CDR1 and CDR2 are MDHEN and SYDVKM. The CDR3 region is CASSVISLGTGNFF. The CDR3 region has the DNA TGTGCCAGCAGTGTGATCAGTCTTGGGACAGGAAATTTCTTT.

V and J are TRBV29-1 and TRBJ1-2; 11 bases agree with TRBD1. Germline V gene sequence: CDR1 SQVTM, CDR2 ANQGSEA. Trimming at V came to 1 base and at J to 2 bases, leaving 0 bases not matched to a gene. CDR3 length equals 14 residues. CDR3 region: CSVEGDRGNYGYTF. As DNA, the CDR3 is TGCAGCGTTGAAGGGGACAGGGGGAACTATGGCTACACCTTC.

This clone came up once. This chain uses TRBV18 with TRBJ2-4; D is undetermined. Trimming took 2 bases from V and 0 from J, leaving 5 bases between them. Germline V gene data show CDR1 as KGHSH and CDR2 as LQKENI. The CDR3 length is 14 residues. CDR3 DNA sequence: TGTGCCAGCTCACCAGAGTTAGCCAAAAACATTCAGTACTTC. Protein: CASSPELAKNIQYF. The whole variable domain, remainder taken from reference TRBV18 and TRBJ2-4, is NAGVMQNPRHLVRRRGQEARLRCSPMKGHSHVYWYRQLPEEGLKFMVYLQKENIIDESGMPKERFSAEFPKEGPSILRIQQVVRGDSAAYFCASSPELAKNIQYFGAGTRLSVL.

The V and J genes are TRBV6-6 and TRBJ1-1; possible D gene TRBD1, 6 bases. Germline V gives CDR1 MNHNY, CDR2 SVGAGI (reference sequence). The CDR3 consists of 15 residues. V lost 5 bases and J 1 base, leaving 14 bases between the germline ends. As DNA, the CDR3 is TGTGCCAGCAGTCACGGCGGACAGACGAACACTGAAGCTTTCTTT. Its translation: CASSHGGQTNTEAFF.

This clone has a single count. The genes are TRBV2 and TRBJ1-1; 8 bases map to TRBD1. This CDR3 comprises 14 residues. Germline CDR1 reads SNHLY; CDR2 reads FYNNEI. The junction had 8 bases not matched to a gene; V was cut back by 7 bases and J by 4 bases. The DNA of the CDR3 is TGTGCCAGCATTAGACAGGGGATGAGCACTGAAGCTTTCTTT. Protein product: CASIRQGMSTEAFF. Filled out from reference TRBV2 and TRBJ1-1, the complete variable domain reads EPEVTQTPSHQVTQMGQEVILRCVPISNHLYFYWYRQILGQKVEFLVSFYNNEISEKSEIFDDQFSVERPDGSNFTLKIRSTKLEDSAMYFCASIRQGMSTEAFFGQGTRLTVV.

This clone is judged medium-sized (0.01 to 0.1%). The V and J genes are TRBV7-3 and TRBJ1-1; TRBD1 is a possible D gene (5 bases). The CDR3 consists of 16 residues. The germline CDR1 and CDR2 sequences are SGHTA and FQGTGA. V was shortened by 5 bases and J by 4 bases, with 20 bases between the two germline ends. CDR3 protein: CASSPLPLGATTEAFF. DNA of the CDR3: TGTGCCAGCAGCCCGCTACCCCTCGGGGCGACCACTGAAGCTTTCTTT.

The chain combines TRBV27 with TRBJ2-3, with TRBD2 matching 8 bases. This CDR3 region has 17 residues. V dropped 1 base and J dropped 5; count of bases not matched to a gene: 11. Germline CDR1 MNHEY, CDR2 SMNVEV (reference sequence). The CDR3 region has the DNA TGTGCCAGCAGTTTATTTTCCGCCGGGGGGGCGGAAGATACGCAGTATTTT. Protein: CASSLFSAGGAEDTQYF.

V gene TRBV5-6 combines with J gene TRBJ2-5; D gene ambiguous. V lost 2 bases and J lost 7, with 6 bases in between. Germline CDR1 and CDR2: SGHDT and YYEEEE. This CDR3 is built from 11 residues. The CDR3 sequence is CASSFLGTQYF. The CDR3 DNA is TGTGCCAGCAGCTTCCTGGGGACCCAGTACTTC.

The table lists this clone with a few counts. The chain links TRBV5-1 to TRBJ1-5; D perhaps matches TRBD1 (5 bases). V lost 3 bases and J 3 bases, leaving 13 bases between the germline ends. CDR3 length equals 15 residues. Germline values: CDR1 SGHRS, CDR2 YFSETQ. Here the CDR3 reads CASSYGGGVNQPQHF. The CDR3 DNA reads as TGCGCCAGCAGCTACGGTGGGGGGGTCAATCAGCCCCAGCATTTT.

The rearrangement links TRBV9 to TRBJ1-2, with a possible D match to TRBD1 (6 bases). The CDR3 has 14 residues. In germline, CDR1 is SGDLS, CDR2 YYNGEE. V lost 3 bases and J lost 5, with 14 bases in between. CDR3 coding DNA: TGTGCCAGCAGCGCAGGAACTACAGGGTATGGCTACACCTTC. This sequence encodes CASSAGTTGYGYTF.

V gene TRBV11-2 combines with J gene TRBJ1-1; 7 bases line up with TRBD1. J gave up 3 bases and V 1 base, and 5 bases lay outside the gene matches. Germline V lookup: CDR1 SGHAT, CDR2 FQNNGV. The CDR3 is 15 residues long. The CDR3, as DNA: TGTGCCAGCAGCTTAGTGGTCAGGGGGGACACTGAAGCTTTCTTT. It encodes CASSLVVRGDTEAFF.

DNA of the CDR3: TGTGCCAGCAGCTCGACAGGGTTACTTGGCTACACCTTC. It encodes CASSSTGLLGYTF. The genes are TRBV5-6 and TRBJ1-2; 7 positions match TRBD1. The CDR3 spans 13 residues. V lost 3 bases, J lost 7 bases, and 6 bases stayed unmatched. Looked up from germline, CDR1 is SGHDT and CDR2 is YYEEEE.

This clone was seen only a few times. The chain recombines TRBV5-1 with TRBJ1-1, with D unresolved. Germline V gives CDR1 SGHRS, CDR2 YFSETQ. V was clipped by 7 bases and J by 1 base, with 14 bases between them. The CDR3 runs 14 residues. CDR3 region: CASHLGRGNTEAFF. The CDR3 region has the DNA TGCGCCAGCCACCTCGGGAGAGGGAACACTGAAGCTTTCTTT.